The rows below give T cell receptor beta chains drawn from one sample of a study of STAT5B mutations in CD4+ large granular lymphocyte leukemia. Sequencing used immunoSEQ multiplex PCR; TCRdb keeps in-frame clones, though not all of them. The data show some 20,000 clones, 60% to 85% seen once. Material for sequencing was CD4+ T cells from blood buffy coats. These receptors were obtained from a human donor in good health. CDR3s include the opening cysteine and the closing phenylalanine or tryptophan. Fields, in order: D gene, clone size, J gene, V gene, CDR3 DNA, CDR3 protein. D genes are given only for firm matches. Some rows mark clone size as missing; the rest say once, few, many or name a class of expanded clone.

TRBD1 | . | TRBJ1-5 | TRBV11-3 | TGTGCCAGCAGCCACGGGACAGGAGCAGGCAATCAGCCCCAGCATTTT | CASSHGTGAGNQPQHF
TRBD2 | . | TRBJ2-1 | TRBV30 | TGTGCCTGGATAAGGGCGGGGGTATACAATGAGCAGTTCTTC | CAWIRAGVYNEQFF
. | . | TRBJ2-1 | TRBV28 | TGTGCCAGCAGTTCCGAATGGGGGACAATCTCGTCCCGAAACAATGAGCAGTTCTTC | CASSSEWGTISSRNNEQFF
. | . | TRBJ2-7 | TRBV28 | TGTGCCAGCAGTTCCCACCAGTACTACGAGCAGTACTTC | CASSSHQYYEQYF
. | . | TRBJ1-1 | TRBV11-2 | TGTGCCAGCAGCTTTAGAAACACTGAAGCTTTCTTT | CASSFRNTEAFF
TRBD2 | once | TRBJ2-7 | TRBV27 | TGTGCCAGCAGTTGGGGGGGGACTAGCGGGAGGAACTACGAGCAGTACTTC | CASSWGGTSGRNYEQYF
TRBD1 | . | TRBJ2-4 | TRBV7-7 | TGTGCCAGCAGCTTGGACCAGGGGGTTCTAGCCAAAAACATTCAGTACTTC | CASSLDQGVLAKNIQYF
. | once | TRBJ2-3 | TRBV7-9 | TGTGCCAGCAGCCGTACTCCCGGGGGGCTGAGGGCAGATACGCAGTATTTT | CASSRTPGGLRADTQYF
TRBD2 | . | TRBJ2-7 | TRBV7-2 | TGTGCCAGCAGCCCCACTAGCGGGAGCCCCGAGCAGTACTTC | CASSPTSGSPEQYF
TRBD1 | . | TRBJ2-7 | TRBV18 | TGTGCCAGCTCACCATATGGTCCGGGACAGAGCTCCTACGAGCAGTACTTC | CASSPYGPGQSSYEQYF
TRBD1 | . | TRBJ2-3 | TRBV7-9 | TGTGCCAGCAGCTTCTACAGGGGCGACACTAGCACAGATACGCAGTATTTT | CASSFYRGDTSTDTQYF
TRBD2 | . | TRBJ2-7 | TRBV10-3 | TGTGCCATCAGTGAGTCTAGCGGGAGCCACGAGCAGTACTTC | CAISESSGSHEQYF
. | once | TRBJ2-1 | TRBV28 | TGTGCCAGCAGTTTGCTGCTAGGACTTGACAATGAGCAGTTCTTC | CASSLLLGLDNEQFF
TRBD1 | . | TRBJ2-2 | TRBV6-6 | TGTGCCAGCAGTCAGGGGGCGAGGGCCGGGGAGCTGTTTTTT | CASSQGARAGELFF
TRBD2 | once | TRBJ2-1 | TRBV4-3 | TGCGCCAGCAGCCAAGAAAGCGGGACCTCCTACAATGAGCAGTTCTTC | CASSQESGTSYNEQFF
. | once | TRBJ2-1 | TRBV5-1 | TGCGCCAGCACCGAGCCGGGCGGGGAGCAGTTCTTC | CASTEPGGEQFF
. | . | TRBJ1-6 | TRBV7-8 | TGTGCCAGCAGCTTGAACAGAGATTCACCCCTCCACTTT | CASSLNRDSPLHF
. | . | TRBJ2-5 | TRBV30 | TGTGCCTGGAGGGCTAACCCGTACCAAGAGACCCAGTACTTC | CAWRANPYQETQYF
. | . | TRBJ2-1 | TRBV28 | TGTGCCAGCAGTTCCGGGGGACGGAATGAGCAGTTCTTC | CASSSGGRNEQFF
TRBD1 | . | TRBJ1-6 | TRBV5-1 | TGCGCCAGCACCTCGGAAGGGGGCTTGAATTCACCCCTCCACTTT | CASTSEGGLNSPLHF
. | few | TRBJ1-2 | TRBV19 | TGTGCCAGTAGTGAGCGTAACTATGGCTACACCTTC | CASSERNYGYTF
. | . | TRBJ2-4 | TRBV6-6 | TGTGCCAGCAGTTACTCGAGGGAACAGTGGAAAAACATTCAGTACTTC | CASSYSREQWKNIQYF
TRBD1 | . | TRBJ2-7 | TRBV18 | TGTGCCAGCTCACCGTACGGTCAGGGGGCCTCCTACGAGCAGTACTTC | CASSPYGQGASYEQYF
TRBD2 | few | TRBJ2-1 | TRBV18 | TGTGCCAGCTCATCCAAACTCGGGGGGTACAATGAGCAGTTCTTC | CASSSKLGGYNEQFF
. | . | TRBJ2-1 | TRBV20-1 | TGCAGTGGTTTACTCTACAATGAGCAGTTCTTC | CSGLLYNEQFF
TRBD2 | . | TRBJ2-7 | TRBV30 | TGTGCCTGGAGTGTTGGGGGGACGGGGGGACGCGAGCAGTACTTC | CAWSVGGTGGREQYF
TRBD1 | . | TRBJ1-1 | TRBV6-5 | TGTGCCAGCAGCCGAGGACAGGGGAGCACTGAAGCTTTCTTT | CASSRGQGSTEAFF
. | . | TRBJ2-5 | TRBV5-1 | TGCGCCAGCAGCTGGGGGACTGCGGCGGCGACCCAGTACTTC | CASSWGTAAATQYF
. | . | TRBJ2-7 | TRBV11-1 | TGTGCCAGCAGCCGCCGTAGGCCTCCCTTTAAGCAGTACTTC | CASSRRRPPFKQYF
. | . | TRBJ1-5 | TRBV28 | TGTGCCAGTATACAGGGAGGGGGAAGCAATCAGCCCCAGCATTTT | CASIQGGGSNQPQHF
. | . | TRBJ1-3 | TRBV4-1 | TGCGCCAGCAGCCAGGGCGTCTCTGGAAACACCATATATTTT | CASSQGVSGNTIYF
. | . | TRBJ1-2 | TRBV19 | TGTGCCAGTAGTCCGATCTACTATGGCTACACCTTC | CASSPIYYGYTF
. | few | TRBJ1-2 | TRBV11-3 | TGTGCCAGCAGCCCCTTACCTGGCTACACCTTC | CASSPLPGYTF
. | . | TRBJ2-5 | TRBV5-6 | TGTGCCAGCAGCACCCCCGGGGAAGAGACCCAGTACTTC | CASSTPGEETQYF
TRBD2 | once | TRBJ2-1 | TRBV5-4 | TGTGCCAGCAGCCAGCTAATAGCGGGAGACACCTACAATGAGCAGTTCTTC | CASSQLIAGDTYNEQFF
TRBD1 | once | TRBJ2-2 | TRBV6-1 | TGTGCCAGCGGTCGACAGGGAAACACCGGGGAGCTGTTTTTT | CASGRQGNTGELFF
TRBD1 | . | TRBJ1-1 | TRBV6-6 | TGTGCCAGCAGCCCGACAGGGTACACTGAAGCTTTCTTT | CASSPTGYTEAFF
TRBD1 | . | TRBJ1-3 | TRBV7-9 | TGTGCCAGCAGCCTAACCGGGACAGTACCACTCTCTGGAAACACCATATATTTT | CASSLTGTVPLSGNTIYF
TRBD2 | . | TRBJ2-5 | TRBV5-1 | TGCGCCAGCAGCTTGCAGCGGGGGTCTCAAGAGACCCAGTACTTC | CASSLQRGSQETQYF
. | . | TRBJ2-3 | TRBV4-3 | TGCGCCAGCAGCCAAGATCTGTGGGGTGTCACAGATACGCAGTATTTT | CASSQDLWGVTDTQYF
. | . | TRBJ2-1 | TRBV5-4 | TGTGCCAGCAGCTTGCAGGGGTCAAACCTCGGGGAGCAGTTCTTC | CASSLQGSNLGEQFF
TRBD2 | . | TRBJ2-1 | TRBV19 | TGTGCCAGTAGTCTTTACGGACTAGCGGGGGGGGTTTGGGAGCAGTTCTTC | CASSLYGLAGGVWEQFF
. | . | TRBJ2-1 | TRBV6-1 | TGTGCCAGCAGTGAAGCGAGGGTGACCAATGAGCAGTTCTTC | CASSEARVTNEQFF
. | few | TRBJ1-3 | TRBV2 | TGTGCCAGCACTCTAAGCTCTGGAAACACCATATATTTT | CASTLSSGNTIYF
. | . | TRBJ1-2 | TRBV6-1 | TGTGCCAGCAGTGAACAGGGGAGTAGCGGCTATGGCTACACCTTC | CASSEQGSSGYGYTF
. | few | TRBJ1-5 | TRBV4-2 | TGTGCCAGCAGCCAAGGTAATCAGGGGAATCAGCCCCAGCATTTT | CASSQGNQGNQPQHF
. | . | TRBJ2-1 | TRBV28 | TGTGCCAGCAGTCAGCCACGGACTGGGGAGGCCCTCTTC | CASSQPRTGEALF
TRBD2 | . | TRBJ2-2 | TRBV4-2 | TGTGCCAGCAGCCAAAGAGTGGGCGGGGGGGCCGATACCGGGGAGCTGTTTTTT | CASSQRVGGGADTGELFF
. | . | TRBJ1-5 | TRBV30 | TGTGCCTGGAGTAGGGACTTAGGCAATCAGCCCCAGCATTTT | CAWSRDLGNQPQHF
. | . | TRBJ2-1 | TRBV5-1 | TGCGCCAGCAGCTTGGCGGGGGCCGGCTATGAGCAGTTCTTC | CASSLAGAGYEQFF
. | . | TRBJ2-2 | TRBV7-8 | TGTGCCAGCAGCTTTACGAACACCGGGGAGCTGTTTTTT | CASSFTNTGELFF
TRBD2 | . | TRBJ2-1 | TRBV11-1 | TGTGCCAGCACCCTCGGGAGGGGGGCCGGTGAGCAGTTCTTC | CASTLGRGAGEQFF
. | few | TRBJ1-1 | TRBV7-8 | TGTGCCAGCAGCTTAGGGACAGCTAACACTGAAGCTTTCTTT | CASSLGTANTEAFF
. | . | TRBJ1-3 | TRBV30 | TGTGCCTGGAGTTTACTAGGGGTATCTGGAAACACCATATATTTT | CAWSLLGVSGNTIYF
. | . | TRBJ1-3 | TRBV28 | TGTGCCAGCCGCGGCTCCTTCGTCGAAAACACCATATATTTT | CASRGSFVENTIYF